This T cell receptor (beta chain) was recorded in a study of technical replicates of blood from a few donors. This clone came up once. The repertoire was sequenced with immunoSEQ multiplex PCR; TCRdb's copy has only in-frame clones and lacks some. Of tens of thousands of clones listed, 88% are singletons. Specimen: PBMCs. This TCR was recovered from a human donor in good health. Some clones in this sample may be carry-over from other donors' samples.

CDR3: CAISLSKERGQGGHEQYF. The CDR3, as DNA: TGTGCCATCAGTCTATCCAAGGAGAGGGGACAGGGAGGCCACGAGCAGTACTTC. The rearrangement joins TRBV10-3 to TRBJ2-7; 9 bases are shared with TRBD1. The ends lost 5 bases at V and 5 bases at J; junction bases unmatched: 19. The CDR3 loop spans 18 amino acids. Germline V gene sequence: CDR1 ENHRY, CDR2 SYGVKD.